A single sample gave rise to the 17 T cell receptor beta chains below, sequenced in a study of vaccination and CD4 T cells after COVID-19. The study sequenced cultured CD4+ T cell DNA using the Oncomine TCR Beta short-read assay. The authors extracted genomic DNA from cultured CD4+ T cells. TCRdb fed the PCR reads into MiXCR, producing one record per CDR3 protein. The sample yields around 10,000 distinct CDR3 sequences, less than 40% seen once. The antigens for these receptors are not known. This sample's treatment: 10-day PBMC culture with coronavirus spike peptide pools or control peptides (ViraFEST assay). Harvesting of the unexposed donor's CD4+ T cells predated the COVID-19 pandemic (2011-2018). The sequenced sample was CD4+ T cells from blood, cultured in vitro. These receptors originate from a human donor in good health.

V and J are TRBV19 and TRBJ2-2; 7 bases match TRBD1. J was trimmed by 1 base and V by 4 bases; bases with no gene match: 3. The CDR3 is 15 amino acids. From germline, CDR1 is LNHDA and CDR2 SQIVND (reference sequence). CDR3 loop: CASSKGAENTGELFF. DNA of the CDR3: TGTGCCAGTAGTAAGGGGGCCGAGAACACCGGGGAGCTGTTTTTT.

A few counts support this clonotype. The chain has TRBV5-1 and TRBJ1-2, with D unresolved. V was cut by 0 bases and J by 3 bases, with 9 bases left in between. This CDR3 is built from 14 residues. CDR1 is SGHRS, CDR2 YFSETQ, per germline. CDR3 in DNA: TGCGCCAGCAGCTTGGGTCACCAAGACTATGGCTACACCTTC. Protein product: CASSLGHQDYGYTF.

This clonotype was picked up a small number of times. The chain recombines TRBV7-2 with TRBJ2-7; TRBD2 matches 9 bases. CDR3 size: 13 residues. Per the germline V gene, CDR1 is SGHTA and CDR2 is FQGNSA. Trimming at V came to 9 bases and at J to 4 bases, leaving 7 bases not matched to a gene. As DNA, the CDR3 is TGTGCCAGTGCACTTACTAGCGGGTACGAGCAGTACTTC. It translates to CASALTSGYEQYF. The complete variable domain, with remaining parts taken from reference TRBV7-2 and TRBJ2-7, reads GAGVSQSPSNKVTEKGKDVELRCDPISGHTALYWYRQSLGQGLEFLIYFQGNSAPDKSGLPSDRFSAERTGGSVSTLTIQRTQQEDSAVYLCASALTSGYEQYFGPGTRLTVT.

This clonotype appeared a few times. The rearrangement links TRBV7-2 to TRBJ2-7, with 12 bases that match TRBD2. This CDR3 is 13 amino acids long. The ends lost 5 bases at V and 7 bases at J; junction bases unmatched: 3. Germline assignment: CDR1 SGHTA and CDR2 FQGNSA. In nucleotides, the CDR3 is TGTGCCAGCAGCCCGGGGACTAGCGGGGAGCAGTACTTC. Protein: CASSPGTSGEQYF.

J is TRBJ1-2 and V is TRBV28, with a possible D match to TRBD1 (6 bases). CDR3 size: 18 residues. CDR1 and CDR2 from the germline V gene are MDHEN and SYDVKM. Trimming removed 0 bases from V and 4 bases from J, with 21 bases in between. CDR3 sequence: CASSLWGSGGGRSYGYTF. The CDR3 DNA follows: TGTGCCAGCAGTTTATGGGGGTCGGGCGGGGGGCGCAGCTATGGCTACACCTTC.

The chain recombines TRBV7-9 with TRBJ1-1; D not resolved. CDR3 length equals 12 residues. V lost 3 bases to trimming and J lost 1 base, with 3 bases between them. CDR1 and CDR2 from the germline V gene are SEHNR and FQNEAQ (reference sequence). The DNA for the CDR3 is TGTGCCAGCAGCTTCCGGAACACTGAAGCTTTCTTT. Protein sequence: CASSFRNTEAFF.

Relative to its sample, this clonotype is medium-sized. The chain combines TRBV2 with TRBJ2-7; the D gene is possibly TRBD2 (5 bases). This CDR3 is built from 13 residues. V was trimmed by 4 bases and J by 5 bases, leaving 12 bases between them. The germline V gene has CDR1 SNHLY and CDR2 FYNNEI. The CDR3 nucleotides read TGTGCCAGCAGTGCCTGGGCGGGCCACGAGCAGTACTTC. Translated, it gives CASSAWAGHEQYF.

CDR3 protein: CASIPGRDGDTQYF. As DNA, the CDR3 is TGTGCCAGCATCCCGGGGCGGGACGGGGATACGCAGTATTTT. The V call is TRBV6-2 or TRBV6-3, the J call TRBJ2-3, with TRBD2 as a possible D gene (6 bases). Germline loops: CDR1 MNHEY, CDR2 SVGEGT. V was clipped by 7 bases and J by 6 bases, with 17 bases between them. CDR3 length: 14 residues.

V gene TRBV6-1 combines with J gene TRBJ2-7; 10 positions agree with TRBD1. V lost 6 bases, J lost 5 bases, and 7 bases stayed unmatched. This CDR3 contains 14 residues. Per the germline V gene, CDR1 is MNHNS and CDR2 is SASEGT. The CDR3 region is CASRRQGAQDEQYF. The CDR3 DNA reads TGTGCCAGCAGAAGACAGGGGGCGCAGGACGAGCAGTACTTC.

The chain couples TRBV2 to TRBJ1-5; D is possibly TRBD1 (6 bases). The V end lost 4 bases, the J end lost 2 bases, and 9 bases lay between the germline ends. Germline CDR1 SNHLY, CDR2 FYNNEI. CDR3 length: 14 residues. DNA for the CDR3: TGTGCCAGCAGTGCGCGGACAGGCAATCAGCCCCAGCATTTT. Protein product: CASSARTGNQPQHF.

This chain links TRBV7-9 with TRBJ1-5, with 7 positions matching TRBD1. Trimming at V came to 3 bases and at J to 1 base, leaving 6 bases not matched to a gene. CDR1 and CDR2 from the germline V gene are SEHNR and FQNEAQ (reference sequence). The CDR3 sequence is 16 residues long. CDR3 protein: CASSFGLTGSNQPQHF. CDR3 coding DNA: TGTGCCAGCAGCTTCGGATTGACAGGGAGCAATCAGCCCCAGCATTTT.

V and J are TRBV29-1 and TRBJ2-3; TRBD2 agrees at 14 bases. V lost 1 base to trimming and J lost 7 bases; unmatched junction nucleotides: 7. The CDR3 length is 16 residues. Germline V gene sequence: CDR1 SQVTM, CDR2 ANQGSEA. In nucleotides, the CDR3 is TGCAGCGTTGAAGGAGGACTAGCGGGAGGTTGGTATACGCAGTATTTT. This translates into CSVEGGLAGGWYTQYF.

The gene calls are TRBV5-1 and TRBJ2-5, with 9 bases fitting TRBD2. The V and J ends lost 0 bases and 1 base, in that order; junction bases with no gene match: 7. There are 17 residues in the CDR3. CDR1 and CDR2 from the germline V gene are SGHRS and YFSETQ. CDR3 sequence: CASSLGGRAASQETQYF. CDR3 in DNA: TGCGCCAGCAGCTTGGGCGGGAGGGCCGCAAGCCAAGAGACCCAGTACTTC.

The table lists this clonotype with a few counts. V usage is TRBV20-1 and J usage is TRBJ1-5; the match to TRBD1 covers 12 bases. Per the germline V gene, CDR1 is DFQATT and CDR2 is SNEGSKA (reference sequence). The CDR3 is made up of 14 amino acids. The trim removed 6 bases at V and 2 bases at J, leaving 2 bases unmatched. CDR3 protein: CSAGQGAGNQPQHF. CDR3 bases: TGCAGTGCGGGACAGGGGGCGGGCAATCAGCCCCAGCATTTT.

The rearrangement joins TRBV7-6 to TRBJ1-3, with D unresolved. In germline, CDR1 is SGHVS, CDR2 FNYEAQ. This CDR3 is built from 15 residues. V gave up 5 bases and J gave up 0 bases, with 11 bases separating them. The chain's CDR3 is CASSHRSNSGNTIYF. CDR3 sequence (DNA): TGTGCCAGCAGCCACCGCTCTAACTCTGGAAACACCATATATTTT.

The chain links TRBV7-2 to TRBJ2-3; no clear D. CDR3 length: 13 amino acids. In germline, CDR1 is SGHTA, CDR2 FQGNSA. Trimming shortened V by 1 base and J by 4 bases, and 6 bases separated the two germline ends. CDR3 nucleotides: TGTGCCAGCAGCTTAGGGGCCGCAGATACGCAGTATTTT. This gives the protein CASSLGAADTQYF.

This clonotype was counted a few times. The chain has TRBV14 and TRBJ1-1; possible D gene TRBD1, 5 bases. The CDR3 sequence is 12 residues long. Trimming stripped 4 bases from V and 11 bases from J, with 14 bases between. CDR1 is SGHDN, CDR2 FVKESK, per germline. In nucleotides, the CDR3 is TGTGCCAGCAGCCCCCTCGGGGCAGTCGCTTTCTTT. It is translated as CASSPLGAVAFF.